The clone carrying this T cell receptor (beta chain) was found many times. Researchers took RNA transcripts and amplified the TCR beta CDR3 regions from them. First-round RT-PCR with HTBI primers amplified the TCR CDR3 region. TCRdb re-derived calls from the multiplex PCR reads in MiXCR, one entry per CDR3 protein. Here the sample spans a few hundred thousand distinct CDR3 sequences, around a sixth being singletons. The entry originates in a study of T cells in Graves' hyperthyroidism and ophthalmopathy. For the study at large: Blood was drawn when the patient was first diagnosed and still untreated.

Germline V gene lookup returns CDR1 SGHDN and CDR2 FVKESK. This CDR3 contains 13 residues. Deletions cut 0 bases from V and 7 bases from J, with 9 bases between. Each person with ophthalmopathy scored at least 3 on the Clinical Activity Score, reached NOSPECS grade 4 or higher, and had been ill under 3 months. The receptor was isolated from a man in his late teens or twenties with Graves' ophthalmopathy. Sequenced: blood. The V call is TRBV14, the J call TRBJ1-1; D is unresolved. CDR3: CASSQEIEDEAFF. Written as DNA, the CDR3 is TGTGCCAGCAGCCAAGAAATCGAGGATGAAGCTTTCTTT.